This section outlines one T cell receptor (beta chain) sequence together with its context. Antigen specificity is unknown. A much more abundant neighbour one base away suggests this may be a read error. This sample was included in a study of blood T cells in healthy people across ages. The second PCR ran roughly 6 to 11 cycles with a sample-barcoded 5' primer and J-beta primers. One entry per CDR3 protein, called by TCRdb with MiXCR from the 5' RACE reads. The sample includes about 580,000 distinct CDR3 sequences, less than 60% of them seen just once. Study-wide points: It was not possible, with unsorted PBMCs, to conclusively compare naive and antigen-experienced cells. Strong correlation existed between TCR beta diversity and naive T cell percentage. A roughly linear age-dependent decrease characterized TCR beta diversity per million T cells.

Each sample provided at least 5.5 micrograms of extracted total RNA. This receptor was taken from a man aged 80 or over in good health. The sample consisted of blood.

The CDR3 nucleotides read TGTGCCAGCAGTCACCCGTACCCCGGGACAGGGGGTTGGCAGCCCCAGCATTTT. Translated, it gives CASSHPYPGTGGWQPQHF. This chain uses TRBV6-5 with TRBJ1-5; TRBD1 agrees at 11 bases. The germline V gene encodes CDR1 MNHEY and CDR2 SVGAGI. This CDR3 has 18 amino acids. The V segment lost 5 bases and the J segment 7 bases; nucleotides outside the gene matches: 16.